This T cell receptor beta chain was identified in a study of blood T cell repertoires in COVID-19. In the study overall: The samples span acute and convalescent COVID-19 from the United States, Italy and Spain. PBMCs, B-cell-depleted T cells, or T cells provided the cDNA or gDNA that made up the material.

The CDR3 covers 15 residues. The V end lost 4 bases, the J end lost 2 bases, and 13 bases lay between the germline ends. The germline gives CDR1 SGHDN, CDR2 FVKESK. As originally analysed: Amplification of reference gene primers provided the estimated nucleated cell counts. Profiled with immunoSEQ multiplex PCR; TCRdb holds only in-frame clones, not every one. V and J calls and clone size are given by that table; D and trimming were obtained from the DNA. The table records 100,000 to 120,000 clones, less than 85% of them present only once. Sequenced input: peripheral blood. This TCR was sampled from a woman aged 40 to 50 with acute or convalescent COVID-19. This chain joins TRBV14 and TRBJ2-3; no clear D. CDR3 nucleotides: TGTGCCAGCAGCCGAAAGCTAGTGATCACAGATACGCAGTATTTT. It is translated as CASSRKLVITDTQYF.